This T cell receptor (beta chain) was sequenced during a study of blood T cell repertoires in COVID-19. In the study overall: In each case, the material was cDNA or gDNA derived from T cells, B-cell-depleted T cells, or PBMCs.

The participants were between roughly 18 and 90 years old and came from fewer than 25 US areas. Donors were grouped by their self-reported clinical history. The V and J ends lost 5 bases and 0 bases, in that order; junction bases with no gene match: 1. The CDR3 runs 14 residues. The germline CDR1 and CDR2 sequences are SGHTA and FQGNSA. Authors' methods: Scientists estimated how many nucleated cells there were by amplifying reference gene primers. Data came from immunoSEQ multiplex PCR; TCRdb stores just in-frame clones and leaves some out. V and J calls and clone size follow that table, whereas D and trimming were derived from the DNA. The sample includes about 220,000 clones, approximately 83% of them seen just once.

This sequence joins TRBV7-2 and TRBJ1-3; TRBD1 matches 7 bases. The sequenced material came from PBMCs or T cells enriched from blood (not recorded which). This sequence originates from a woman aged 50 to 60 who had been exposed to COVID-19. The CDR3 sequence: CASSGTDSGNTIYF. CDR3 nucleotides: TGTGCCAGCAGCGGGACAGACTCTGGAAACACCATATATTTT. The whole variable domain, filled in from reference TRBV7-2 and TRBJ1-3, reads GAGVSQSPSNKVTEKGKDVELRCDPISGHTALYWYRQSLGQGLEFLIYFQGNSAPDKSGLPSDRFSAERTGGSVSTLTIQRTQQEDSAVYLCASSGTDSGNTIYFGEGSWLTVV.